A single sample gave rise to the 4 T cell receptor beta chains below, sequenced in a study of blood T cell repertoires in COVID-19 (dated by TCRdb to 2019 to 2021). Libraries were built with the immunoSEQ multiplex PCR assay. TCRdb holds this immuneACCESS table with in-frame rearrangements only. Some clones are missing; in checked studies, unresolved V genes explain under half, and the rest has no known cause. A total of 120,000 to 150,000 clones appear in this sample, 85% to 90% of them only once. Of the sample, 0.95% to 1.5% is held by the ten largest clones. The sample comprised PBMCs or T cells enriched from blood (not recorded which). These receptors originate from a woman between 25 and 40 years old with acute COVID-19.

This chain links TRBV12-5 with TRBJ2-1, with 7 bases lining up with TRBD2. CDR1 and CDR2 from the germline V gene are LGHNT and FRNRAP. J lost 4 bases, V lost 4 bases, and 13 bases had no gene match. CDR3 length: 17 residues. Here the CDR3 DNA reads TGTGCTAGTGGTTCGGCGGGGGTAGCTAGCGGTTACAATGAGCAGTTCTTC. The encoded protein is CASGSAGVASGYNEQFF.

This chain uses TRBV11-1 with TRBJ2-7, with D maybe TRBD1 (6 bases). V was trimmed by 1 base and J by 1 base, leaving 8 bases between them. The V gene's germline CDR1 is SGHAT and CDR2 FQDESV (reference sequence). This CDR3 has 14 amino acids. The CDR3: CASSLEGGSYEQYF. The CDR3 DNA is TGTGCCAGCAGCTTAGAAGGGGGATCCTACGAGCAGTACTTC.

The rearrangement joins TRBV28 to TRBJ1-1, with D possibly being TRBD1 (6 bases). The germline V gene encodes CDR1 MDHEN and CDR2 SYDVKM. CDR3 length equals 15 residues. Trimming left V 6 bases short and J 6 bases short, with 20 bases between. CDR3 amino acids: CASRPEQGRGSEAFF. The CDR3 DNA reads TGTGCCAGCAGACCAGAACAGGGAAGAGGGTCTGAAGCTTTCTTT.

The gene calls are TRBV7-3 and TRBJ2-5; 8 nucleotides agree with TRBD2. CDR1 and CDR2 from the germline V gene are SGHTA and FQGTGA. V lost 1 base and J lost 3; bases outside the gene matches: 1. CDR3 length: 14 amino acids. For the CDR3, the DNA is TGTGCCAGCAGCTTAAACGGGAGGGAAGAGACCCAGTACTTC. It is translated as CASSLNGREETQYF. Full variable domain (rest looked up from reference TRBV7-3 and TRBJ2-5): GAGVSQTPSNKVTEKGKYVELRCDPISGHTALYWYRQSLGQGPEFLIYFQGTGAADDSGLPNDRFFAVRPEGSVSTLKIQRTERGDSAVYLCASSLNGREETQYFGPGTRLLVL.